A single sample gave rise to the 8 T cell receptor beta chains below, sequenced in a study of cytomegalovirus exposure and HLA in healthy donors (dated by TCRdb to between 2016 and 2019). Libraries were constructed by the immunoSEQ multiplex PCR assay. The multiplex PCR relied on a mix of 60 forward primers for TCR Vbeta segments and 13 reverse primers for TCR Jbeta segments. TCRdb limited this immuneACCESS table to in-frame rearrangements with V and J called. A share of clones is missing; checked studies link under half to unresolved V genes, and the rest is unexplained. The sample table holds 200,000 or so clones, of which 80% to 85% were seen once. The leading ten clones occupy around 2% of the sample. Sequencing input: PBMCs. All receptors derive from a woman aged 18-29 years in good health and CMV-seropositive.

This rearrangement joins TRBV6-1 to TRBJ1-5; possibly TRBD1 for D (5 bases). In germline, CDR1 is MNHNS, CDR2 SASEGT. The CDR3 runs to 15 residues. V lost 3 bases, J lost 3 bases, and 12 bases lay in between. The CDR3 DNA sequence: TGTGCCAGCAGTGAGAATGGACACGCCAATCAGCCCCAGCATTTT. It yields the protein CASSENGHANQPQHF.

The rearrangement uses TRBV4-3 and TRBJ2-6, with no clear D. Trimming stripped 4 bases from V and 0 bases from J, with 10 bases between. Germline loops: CDR1 LGHNA, CDR2 YSLEER. There are 16 residues in the CDR3. CDR3 residues: CASSRGRASGANVLTF. In DNA form, the CDR3 reads TGCGCCAGCAGCCGAGGAAGAGCCTCTGGGGCCAACGTCCTGACTTTC.

The chain couples TRBV25-1 to TRBJ2-4; 9 bases match TRBD1. Per the germline V gene, CDR1 is MGHDK and CDR2 is SYGVNS. The CDR3 runs 15 residues. The V segment lost 4 bases and the J segment 7 bases; nucleotides outside the gene matches: 8. CDR3 sequence reads: CASSGYRGRGNIQYF. The CDR3 coding sequence is TGTGCCAGCAGTGGGTACAGGGGGCGCGGTAACATTCAGTACTTC.

J is TRBJ2-5 and V is TRBV2, with D maybe TRBD1 (5 bases). The CDR3 contains 16 residues. V gave up 5 bases and J gave up 1 base, with 17 bases separating them. Germline CDR1 SNHLY, CDR2 FYNNEI. The CDR3 protein is CASSRMTQAFQETQYF. CDR3 DNA sequence: TGTGCCAGCAGTAGGATGACACAGGCCTTCCAAGAGACCCAGTACTTC. The full variable domain, with the rest looked up from reference TRBV2 and TRBJ2-5, is EPEVTQTPSHQVTQMGQEVILRCVPISNHLYFYWYRQILGQKVEFLVSFYNNEISEKSEIFDDQFSVERPDGSNFTLKIRSTKLEDSAMYFCASSRMTQAFQETQYFGPGTRLLVL.

This clone came up a few times. An end of the junction differs from the germline gene, which may be a read error. V gene TRBV13 combines with J gene TRBJ2-5; tentative D call: TRBD2 (6 bases). The CDR3 has 11 amino acids. Germline lookup yields CDR1 PRHDT and CDR2 FYEKMQ (reference sequence). CDR3 nucleotides: TGTGCCAGCAGCTTAATGGGACTTGCTCACTTC. Its protein product is CASSLMGLAHF.

The count of this clone is one. This chain joins TRBV5-4 and TRBJ2-2, with 7 bases lining up with TRBD1. The CDR3 runs 17 residues. CDR1 and CDR2 (germline): SGHNT, YYREEE (reference sequence). With V trimmed by 1 base and J by 4 bases, 10 bases remained unmatched. The CDR3 protein is CASSLWGRDSRTGELFF. The CDR3 nucleotides read TGTGCCAGCAGCTTGTGGGGTCGGGACAGTCGCACCGGGGAGCTGTTTTTT.

The chain couples TRBV28 to TRBJ1-2; the D gene is possibly TRBD1 (6 bases). Germline lookup yields CDR1 MDHEN and CDR2 SYDVKM. The CDR3 is 14 residues long. The V and J ends lost 6 bases and 2 bases respectively, with 13 bases between them. The CDR3 coding sequence is TGTGCCAGCAGCGAGAACAGGGAGAACTATGGCTACACCTTC. Translating it yields CASSENRENYGYTF.

The chain is built from TRBV5-5 and TRBJ1-2; 11 nucleotides agree with TRBD1. This CDR3 has 15 amino acids. J was trimmed by 7 bases and V by 5 bases; bases with no gene match: 10. Germline V gene data show CDR1 as SGHKS and CDR2 as YYEKEE (reference sequence). In nucleotides, the CDR3 is TGTGCCAGCAGGATCTCCGGGACAGGGGGTTTTGGCTACACCTTC. Its protein is CASRISGTGGFGYTF. Combining the CDR3 with reference TRBV5-5 and TRBJ1-2 gives the whole variable domain DAGVTQSPTHLIKTRGQQVTLRCSPISGHKSVSWYQQVLGQGPQFIFQYYEKEERGRGNFPDRFSARQFPNYSSELNVNALLLGDSALYLCASRISGTGGFGYTFGSGTRLTVV.